The clone carrying this T cell receptor beta chain was observed at least ten times. Its antigen remains unknown. The sample belongs to a study of CD8 T cells in ankylosing spondylitis. Study conclusions and caveats: What appeared characteristic of ankylosing spondylitis blood was a TCR beta motif of eight highly homologous variants. With a CD8+ phenotype, disease-linked clones were relatively rare in peripheral blood. Enrichment of disease-linked clones was reportedly significant in matched ankylosing spondylitis synovial fluid.

The length of the CDR3 is 13 residues. In germline, CDR1 is SQVTM, CDR2 ANQGSEA. The V and J ends lost 7 bases and 1 base respectively, with 13 bases between them. Making use of molecular barcodes, quantitative 5'-RACE generated TCR beta libraries. TCRdb itself ran the 5' RACE reads through MiXCR, one entry per CDR3 protein. This table has about 340,000 distinct CDR3 sequences, less than 10% appearing once. The receptor comes from a male donor with ankylosing spondylitis. V usage is TRBV29-1 and J usage is TRBJ1-1; the D gene is possibly TRBD1 (5 bases). The sequenced sample was blood, either unsorted or a sorted T cell fraction (not recorded which). This CDR3 is CSAQRDQNTEAFF. CDR3 bases: TGCAGCGCCCAAAGGGACCAGAACACTGAAGCTTTCTTT.